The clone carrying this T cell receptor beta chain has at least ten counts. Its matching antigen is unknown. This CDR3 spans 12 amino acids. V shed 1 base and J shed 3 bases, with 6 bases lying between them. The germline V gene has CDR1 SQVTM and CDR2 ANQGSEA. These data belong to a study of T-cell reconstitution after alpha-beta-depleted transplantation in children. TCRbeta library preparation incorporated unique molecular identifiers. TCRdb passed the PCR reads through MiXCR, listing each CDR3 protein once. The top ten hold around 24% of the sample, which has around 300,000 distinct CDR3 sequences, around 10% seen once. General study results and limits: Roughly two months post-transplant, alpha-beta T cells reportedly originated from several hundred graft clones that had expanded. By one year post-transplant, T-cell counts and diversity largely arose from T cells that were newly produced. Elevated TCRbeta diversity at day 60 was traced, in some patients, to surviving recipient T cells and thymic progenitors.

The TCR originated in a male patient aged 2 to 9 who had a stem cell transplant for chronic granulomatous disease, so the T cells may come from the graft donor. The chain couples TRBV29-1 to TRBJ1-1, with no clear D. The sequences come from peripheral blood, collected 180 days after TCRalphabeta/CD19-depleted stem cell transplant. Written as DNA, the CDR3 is TGCAGCGTTGAAGGACATTACACTGAAGCTTTCTTT. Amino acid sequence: CSVEGHYTEAFF.